The 5 T cell receptor beta chains below were found in one sample sequenced in a study of beta chain features in type 1 diabetes (dated by TCRdb to 2016 to 2019). Preparation of the library involved the immunoSEQ multiplex PCR assay. All of the isolated RNA was reverse transcribed with the High Capacity cDNA Reverse Transcription Kit, so expressed TCRB transcripts were sequenced. TCRdb mirrors the immuneACCESS table, restricted to in-frame sequences. Some clones are absent from its copies; in checked studies, under half trace to an unresolved V gene, and the reason for the others is unknown. Counted in this sample were a few hundred thousand clones; over 13% of them appeared once. Together, the top ten hold about 0.019% of the sample. Sequencing input: naive CD4+ T cells from blood. What this sample's cell subset or site label stands for: true naive CD4+ T cells. Receptors were obtained from a woman aged 18-35 years in good health.

V is TRBV29-1 and J is TRBJ1-5; TRBD1 matches 7 bases. CDR1 is SQVTM, CDR2 ANQGSEA, per germline. J gave up 6 bases and V 2 bases, and 7 bases lay outside the gene matches. This CDR3 is 14 amino acids long. The CDR3 loop reads CSVETGAIGQPQHF. The CDR3 nucleotides read TGCAGCGTTGAAACAGGGGCGATCGGTCAGCCCCAGCATTTT.

This chain connects TRBV4-3 to TRBJ1-4, with 7 bases aligning to TRBD1. V lost 4 bases, J lost 7 bases, and 6 bases stayed unmatched. This CDR3 contains 14 residues. CDR1 and CDR2 from the germline V gene are LGHNA and YSLEER. CDR3 sequence: CASSRGTVGEKLFF. In DNA form, the CDR3 reads TGCGCCAGCAGCCGAGGGACAGTGGGTGAAAAACTGTTTTTT.

The rearrangement uses TRBV7-6 and TRBJ2-7, with 11 bases identical to TRBD1. Germline loops: CDR1 SGHVS, CDR2 FNYEAQ. Losses at the gene ends were 4 bases for V and 5 bases for J; bases not matched to a gene: 1. The CDR3 runs to 13 residues. As DNA, the CDR3 is TGTGCCAGCAGCTGGGACAGGGGGAACGAGCAGTACTTC. Translation: CASSWDRGNEQYF.

In this sample, this clone turned up a few times. This chain uses TRBV5-1 with TRBJ1-2, with 10 bases that match TRBD1. The CDR3 has 14 amino acids. Germline lookup yields CDR1 SGHRS and CDR2 YFSETQ. J was trimmed by 9 bases and V by 0 bases; bases with no gene match: 5. The CDR3 DNA sequence: TGCGCCAGCAGCTTGGTGGGACAGGGGACCAGCTACACCTTC. It specifies CASSLVGQGTSYTF.

This clone was counted a few times. The CDR3 DNA is TGCGCCAGCGGAGGAGTGGTTTCTGGCTACACCTTC. Protein sequence: CASGGVVSGYTF. The rearrangement links TRBV5-1 to TRBJ1-2, with D hard to call. Germline CDR1 is SGHRS and CDR2 is YFSETQ. The CDR3 runs to 12 residues. V gave up 7 bases and J gave up 7 bases, with 14 bases separating them. The full variable domain, in which reference TRBV5-1 and TRBJ1-2 provide the parts outside the CDR3, is KAGVTQTPRYLIKTRGQQVTLSCSPISGHRSVSWYQQTPGQGLQFLFEYFSETQRNKGNFPGRFSGRQFSNSRSEMNVSTLELGDSALYLCASGGVVSGYTFGSGTRLTVV.